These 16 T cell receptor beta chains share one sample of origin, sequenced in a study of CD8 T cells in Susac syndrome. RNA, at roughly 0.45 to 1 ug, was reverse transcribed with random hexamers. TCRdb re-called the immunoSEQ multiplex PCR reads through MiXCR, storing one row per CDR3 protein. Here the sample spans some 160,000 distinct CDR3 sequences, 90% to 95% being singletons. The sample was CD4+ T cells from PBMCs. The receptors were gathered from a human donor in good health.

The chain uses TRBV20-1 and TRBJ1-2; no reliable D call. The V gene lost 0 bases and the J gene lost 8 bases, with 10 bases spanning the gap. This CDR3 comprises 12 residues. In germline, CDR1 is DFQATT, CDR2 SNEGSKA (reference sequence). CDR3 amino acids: CSARERGGGYTF. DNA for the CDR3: TGCAGTGCTAGAGAAAGAGGAGGCGGCTACACCTTC.

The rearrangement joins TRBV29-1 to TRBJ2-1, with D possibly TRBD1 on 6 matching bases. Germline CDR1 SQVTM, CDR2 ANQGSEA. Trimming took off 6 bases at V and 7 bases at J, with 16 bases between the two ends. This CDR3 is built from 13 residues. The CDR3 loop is CSVLGGSRNEQFF. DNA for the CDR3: TGCAGCGTCTTAGGGGGTTCTCGGAATGAGCAGTTCTTC.

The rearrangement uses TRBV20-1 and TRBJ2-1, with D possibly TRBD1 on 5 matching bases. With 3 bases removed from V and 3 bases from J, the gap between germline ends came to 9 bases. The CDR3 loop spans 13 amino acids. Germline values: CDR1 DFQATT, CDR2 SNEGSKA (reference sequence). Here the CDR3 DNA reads TGCAGTGCTAGCGCTACAGGCTACAATGAGCAGTTCTTC. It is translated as CSASATGYNEQFF.

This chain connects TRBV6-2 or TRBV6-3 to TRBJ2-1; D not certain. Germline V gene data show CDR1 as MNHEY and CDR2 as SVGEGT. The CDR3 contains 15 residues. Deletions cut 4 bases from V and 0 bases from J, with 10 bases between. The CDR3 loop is CASSSHTYSYNEQFF. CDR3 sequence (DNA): TGTGCCAGCAGTTCCCACACATACTCCTACAATGAGCAGTTCTTC.

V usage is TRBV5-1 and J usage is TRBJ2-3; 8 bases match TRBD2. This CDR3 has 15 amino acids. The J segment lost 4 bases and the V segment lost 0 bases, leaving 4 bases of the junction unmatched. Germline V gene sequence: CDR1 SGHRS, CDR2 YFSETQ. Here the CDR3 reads CASSLAGGPPDTQYF. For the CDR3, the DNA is TGCGCCAGCAGCTTGGCGGGGGGGCCGCCAGATACGCAGTATTTT.

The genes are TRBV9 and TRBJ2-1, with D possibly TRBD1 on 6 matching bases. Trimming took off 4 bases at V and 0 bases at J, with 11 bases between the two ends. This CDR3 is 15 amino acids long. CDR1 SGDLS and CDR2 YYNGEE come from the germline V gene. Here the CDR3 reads CASSPGVSSYNEQFF. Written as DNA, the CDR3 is TGTGCCAGCAGCCCAGGGGTCAGCTCCTACAATGAGCAGTTCTTC.

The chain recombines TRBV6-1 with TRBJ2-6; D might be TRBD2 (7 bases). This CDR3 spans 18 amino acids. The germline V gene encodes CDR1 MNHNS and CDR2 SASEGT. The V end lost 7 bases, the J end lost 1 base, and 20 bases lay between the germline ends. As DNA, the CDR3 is TGTGCCAGCACCTCCTTTCGAGGGGGGGCATCTGGGGCCAACGTCCTGACTTTC. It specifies CASTSFRGGASGANVLTF.

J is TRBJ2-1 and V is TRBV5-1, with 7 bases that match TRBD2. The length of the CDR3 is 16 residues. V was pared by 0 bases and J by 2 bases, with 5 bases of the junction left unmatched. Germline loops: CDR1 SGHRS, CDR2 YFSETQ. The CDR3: CASSLAGLAAYNEQFF. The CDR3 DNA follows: TGCGCCAGCAGCTTGGCCGGGCTAGCGGCCTACAATGAGCAGTTCTTC.

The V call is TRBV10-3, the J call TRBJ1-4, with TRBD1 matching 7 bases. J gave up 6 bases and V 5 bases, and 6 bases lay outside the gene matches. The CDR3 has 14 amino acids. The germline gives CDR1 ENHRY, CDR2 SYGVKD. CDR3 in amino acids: CAISQTGRDEKLFF. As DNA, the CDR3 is TGTGCCATCAGTCAGACAGGGCGGGATGAAAAACTGTTTTTT.

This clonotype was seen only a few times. The CDR3 here is CASSLGAGELFF. The DNA for the CDR3 is TGTGCCAGCAGTTTAGGCGCCGGGGAGCTGTTTTTT. The V and J genes are TRBV12-3 or TRBV12-4 and TRBJ2-2, with D unclear. The CDR3 is 12 amino acids. V was cut by 1 base and J by 6 bases, with 3 bases left in between.

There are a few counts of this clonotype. The CDR3 is CASSYWDGTYEQYF. The CDR3 DNA sequence: TGTGCCAGCAGTTACTGGGACGGTACCTACGAGCAGTACTTC. V is TRBV6-6 and J is TRBJ2-7; either TRBD1 or TRBD2 may supply D (5 bases each). V lost 1 base, J lost 2 bases, and 9 bases lay in between. This CDR3 spans 14 amino acids. CDR1 is MNHNY and CDR2 is SVGAGI in the germline V gene (reference sequence).

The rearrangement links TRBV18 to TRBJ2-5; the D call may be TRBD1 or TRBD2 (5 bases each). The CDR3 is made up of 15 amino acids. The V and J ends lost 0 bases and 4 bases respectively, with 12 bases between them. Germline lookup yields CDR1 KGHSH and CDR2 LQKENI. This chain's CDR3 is CASSPPGTALETQYF. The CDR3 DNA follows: TGTGCCAGCTCACCACCCGGGACCGCTCTAGAGACCCAGTACTTC.

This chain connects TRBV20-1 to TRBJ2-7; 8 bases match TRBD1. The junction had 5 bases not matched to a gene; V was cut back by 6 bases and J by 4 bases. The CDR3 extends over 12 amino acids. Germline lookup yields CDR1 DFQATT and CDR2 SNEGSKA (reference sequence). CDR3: CSANRGEYEQYF. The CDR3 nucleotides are TGCAGTGCGAACAGGGGGGAATACGAGCAGTACTTC.

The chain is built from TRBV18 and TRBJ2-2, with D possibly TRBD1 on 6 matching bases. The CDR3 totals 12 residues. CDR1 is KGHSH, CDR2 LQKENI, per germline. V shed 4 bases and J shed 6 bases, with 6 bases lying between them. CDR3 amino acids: CASSQGAGELFF. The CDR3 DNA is TGTGCCAGCTCACAGGGGGCCGGGGAGCTGTTTTTT.

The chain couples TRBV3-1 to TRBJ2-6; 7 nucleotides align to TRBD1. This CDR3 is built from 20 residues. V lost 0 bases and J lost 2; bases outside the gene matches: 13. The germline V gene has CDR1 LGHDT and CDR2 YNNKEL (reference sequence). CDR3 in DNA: TGTGCCAGCAGCCAAGATGCCCCCGGGACAGTTGATGCTGGGGCCAACGTCCTGACTTTC. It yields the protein CASSQDAPGTVDAGANVLTF.

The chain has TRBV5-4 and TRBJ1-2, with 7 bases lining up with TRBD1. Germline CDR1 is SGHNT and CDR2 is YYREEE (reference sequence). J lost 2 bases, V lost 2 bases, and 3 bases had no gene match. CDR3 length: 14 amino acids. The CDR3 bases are TGTGCCAGCAGCTTAGGCAGGGGGAACTATGGCTACACCTTC. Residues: CASSLGRGNYGYTF.